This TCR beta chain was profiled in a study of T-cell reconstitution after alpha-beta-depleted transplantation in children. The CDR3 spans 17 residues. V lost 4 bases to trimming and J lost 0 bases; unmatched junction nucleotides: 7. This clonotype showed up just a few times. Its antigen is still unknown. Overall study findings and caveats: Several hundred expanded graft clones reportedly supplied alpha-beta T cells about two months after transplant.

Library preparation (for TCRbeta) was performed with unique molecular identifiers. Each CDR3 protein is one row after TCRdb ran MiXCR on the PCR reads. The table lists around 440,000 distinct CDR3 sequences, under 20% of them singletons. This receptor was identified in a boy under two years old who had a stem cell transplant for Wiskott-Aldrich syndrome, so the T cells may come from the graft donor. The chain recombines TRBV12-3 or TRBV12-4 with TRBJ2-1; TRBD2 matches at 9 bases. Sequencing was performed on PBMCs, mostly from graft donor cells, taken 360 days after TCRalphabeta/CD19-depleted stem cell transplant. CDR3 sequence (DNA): TGTGCCAGCAGTTCGGAGCGGGGGGTTCCCTCCTACAATGAGCAGTTCTTC. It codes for CASSSERGVPSYNEQFF.